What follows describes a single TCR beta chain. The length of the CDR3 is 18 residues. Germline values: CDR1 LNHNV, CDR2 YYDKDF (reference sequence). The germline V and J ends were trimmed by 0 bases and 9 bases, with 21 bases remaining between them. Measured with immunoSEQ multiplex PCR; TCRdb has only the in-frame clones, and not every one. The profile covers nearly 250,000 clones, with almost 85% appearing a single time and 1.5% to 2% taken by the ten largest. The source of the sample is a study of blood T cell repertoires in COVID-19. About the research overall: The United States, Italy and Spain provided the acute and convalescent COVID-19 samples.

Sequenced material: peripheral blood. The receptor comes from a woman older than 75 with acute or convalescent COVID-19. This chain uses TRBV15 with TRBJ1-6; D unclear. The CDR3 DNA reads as TGTGCCACCAGCAGAGATATAACGGGAGCGACACCTAGTTCACCCCTCCACTTT. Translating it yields CATSRDITGATPSSPLHF.